Listed below are T cell receptor beta chains from one sample, sequenced in a study of T cell responses to AZD1222 COVID-19 vaccine. Generated by immunoSEQ multiplex PCR, the TCRdb table keeps only in-frame clones and is missing some. The sample consists of roughly 78,000 clones, 82% of them appearing once. The specimen was peripheral blood, collected on day 0 of AZD1222 vaccination. Source of these receptors: an adult in good health. The conserved cysteine and the conserved F or W are not part of the CDR3 here.

CDR3 protein | V gene
ASSPLTVPAEGTEAF | TRBV7-3
ASSLGLAPDNEQF | TRBV6-5
ATGGQDWGVKETQY | TRBV24-1
AWSLGQSNQPQH | TRBV30
ASSLQGNEKLF | TRBV5-4
AISEGPGYT | TRBV10-3
ASSTPIAEAF | TRBV19
SVVPGQRDTEAF | TRBV29-1
ASSLDSYNEKLF | TRBV6-5
ASSPRERSYEQY | TRBV3-1/TRBV3-2
ASSLGPASTDTQY | TRBV3-1/TRBV3-2
ATSRDWTGGADTQY | TRBV15
ASSQGMGPAYEQY | TRBV3-1/TRBV3-2
ASSSGRDRVHYGYT | TRBV2
ASSLLASGDQETQY | TRBV7-2
AWSVPRAGQGSGNTIY | TRBV30
ASSSDGQGGADTQY | TRBV7-2
ASSSGADTQY | TRBV2
ASSLELGGQPQH | TRBV7-8
ASRRQGPQNTGELF | TRBV19
AIRKGLASEQY | TRBV10-3
ASSSSGGTETQY | TRBV2
ASSVDPGTSGRADTQY | TRBV9
AWSLAENTEAF | TRBV30
ASSQNSGRRTGELF | TRBV4-3
ASSLGLAETQY | TRBV19
ASSDTVRNEKLF | TRBV2
ASSLDLGRAGADTQY | TRBV11-2
ASRATAGETQY | TRBV19
ASSSPDTPGPALYEQY | TRBV5-1
ASSQDPGTGPYEQY | TRBV4-3
ASSSTGGGGYEQY | TRBV27
ASSSMSSTDTQY | TRBV6-5
AIRETGDQETQY | TRBV10-3
ASSQPDRGPYNEQF | TRBV23-1
ASSSRAGIYNEQF | TRBV11-2
SVLGRGGHNEQF | TRBV29-1
ASSLKLQGSGYT | TRBV6-5
SVDFLSGTNYGYT | TRBV29-1
ASSQGQTYNEQF | TRBV7-2
ASSLARGHGYT | TRBV12-3/TRBV12-4
ASSLDQGAGNTIY | TRBV5-5